These 22 T cell receptor beta chains came from one sample sequenced in a study of blood T cell repertoires in COVID-19. TCRdb keeps only in-frame clones here, not all; method: immunoSEQ multiplex PCR. The sample gives 180,000 or so clones, roughly 87% of which show up once; roughly 1.2% is in the top ten. The sequenced sample was PBMCs or T cells enriched from blood (not recorded which). The receptors stem from a human donor with acute COVID-19. The donor label of this sample is uncertain.

V usage is TRBV5-8 and J usage is TRBJ1-2; the D gene is possibly TRBD1 (6 bases). Trimming shortened V by 0 bases and J by 8 bases, and 17 bases separated the two germline ends. CDR1 and CDR2 from the germline V gene are SGHTS and YDEGEE. The length of the CDR3 is 15 residues. This chain's CDR3 is CASSLDWTAGAGYTF. The CDR3 bases are TGTGCCAGCAGCTTGGATTGGACAGCCGGCGCGGGCTACACCTTC.

The J gene is TRBJ1-4, the V gene TRBV2, with D perhaps TRBD1 (5 bases). The CDR3 has 15 residues. The V gene lost 2 bases and the J gene lost 8 bases, with 15 bases spanning the gap. Germline CDR1 SNHLY, CDR2 FYNNEI. The CDR3 DNA is TGTGCCAGCAGTGAATGGGGGGGGAAGGTGGAAAAACTGTTTTTT. The encoded protein is CASSEWGGKVEKLFF.

The V call is TRBV10-1, the J call TRBJ2-2; perhaps TRBD1 as D (6 bases). V dropped 6 bases and J dropped 5 bases, with 10 bases sitting between them. Germline V gives CDR1 WNHNN, CDR2 SYGVQD (reference sequence). The CDR3 has 13 residues. CDR3 DNA: TGCGCCAGCAGAAACGGACAGACCGGGGAGCTGTTTTTT. It codes for CASRNGQTGELFF.

The V and J genes are TRBV11-2 and TRBJ2-3; 8 bases line up with TRBD1. From germline, CDR1 is SGHAT and CDR2 FQNNGV. V was pared by 5 bases and J by 3 bases, with 1 base of the junction left unmatched. This CDR3 has 13 amino acids. The CDR3 DNA reads as TGTGCCAGCAGCCGGGACAGGACAGATACGCAGTATTTT. Translated, it gives CASSRDRTDTQYF. Full variable domain (remainder filled in from reference TRBV11-2 and TRBJ2-3): EAGVAQSPRYKIIEKRQSVAFWCNPISGHATLYWYQQILGQGPKLLIQFQNNGVVDDSQLPKDRFSAERLKGVDSTLKIQPAKLEDSAVYLCASSRDRTDTQYFGPGTRLTVL.

The chain links TRBV20-1 to TRBJ1-1, with D uncertain. V was trimmed by 5 bases and J by 7 bases, leaving 11 bases between them. The germline V gene encodes CDR1 DFQATT and CDR2 SNEGSKA (reference sequence). This CDR3 region has 11 residues. This CDR3 reads CSAQDGGEAFF. CDR3 nucleotide sequence: TGCAGTGCTCAGGACGGAGGTGAAGCTTTCTTT.

The rearrangement joins TRBV4-1 to TRBJ2-2; D is perhaps TRBD1 (6 bases). V lost 3 bases, J lost 3 bases, and 17 bases lay in between. The CDR3 runs 17 residues. Germline V lookup: CDR1 MGHRA, CDR2 YSYEKL. The CDR3 protein is CASSHPLRWGHTGELFF. DNA for the CDR3: TGCGCCAGCAGCCACCCCCTCCGGTGGGGGCACACCGGGGAGCTGTTTTTT.

The chain couples TRBV7-9 to TRBJ2-1, with 9 nucleotides matching TRBD1. CDR3 size: 16 residues. The germline CDR1 and CDR2 sequences are SEHNR and FQNEAQ (reference sequence). V dropped 5 bases and J dropped 6; count of bases not matched to a gene: 11. The CDR3 bases are TGTGCCAGCAGCCCGCTAGGGACAGGGAGAGGCAATGAGCAGTTCTTC. It yields the protein CASSPLGTGRGNEQFF. The entire variable domain, with the rest obtained from reference TRBV7-9 and TRBJ2-1, is as follows: DTGVSQNPRHKITKRGQNVTFRCDPISEHNRLYWYRQTLGQGPEFLTYFQNEAQLEKSRLLSDRFSAERPKGSFSTLEIQRTEQGDSAMYLCASSPLGTGRGNEQFFGPGTRLTVL.

The V gene is TRBV7-2, the J gene TRBJ1-1; D might be TRBD1 (6 bases). The CDR3 extends over 16 amino acids. With 1 base removed from V and 0 bases from J, the gap between germline ends came to 12 bases. CDR1 SGHTA and CDR2 FQGNSA come from the germline V gene. The CDR3 reads CASSLVPGHLNTEAFF. The CDR3 DNA is TGTGCCAGCAGCTTAGTTCCGGGACATTTGAACACTGAAGCTTTCTTT. Complete variable domain (other parts from reference TRBV7-2 and TRBJ1-1): GAGVSQSPSNKVTEKGKDVELRCDPISGHTALYWYRQSLGQGLEFLIYFQGNSAPDKSGLPSDRFSAERTGGSVSTLTIQRTQQEDSAVYLCASSLVPGHLNTEAFFGQGTRLTVV.

This clone occurred a few times. This sequence joins TRBV3-1 (or the pseudogene TRBV3-2) and TRBJ1-1; D may be TRBD1 (6 bases). The CDR3 extends over 15 amino acids. V was pared by 4 bases and J by 1 base, with 13 bases between. CDR1 is LGHDT and CDR2 is YNNKEL in the germline V gene (reference sequence). CDR3 residues: CASSRGGLTNTEAFF. DNA of the CDR3: TGTGCCAGCAGCCGCGGGGGGCTAACGAACACTGAAGCTTTCTTT.

The CDR3 loop reads CAISKAPSSYNEQFF. DNA for the CDR3: TGTGCCATCAGTAAGGCTCCTAGCTCCTACAATGAGCAGTTCTTC. The V call is TRBV10-3, the J call TRBJ2-1; D is undetermined. The CDR3 is made up of 15 amino acids. Trimming took off 5 bases at V and 0 bases at J, with 11 bases between the two ends. Germline lookup yields CDR1 ENHRY and CDR2 SYGVKD.

This chain links TRBV11-2 with TRBJ1-2, with D unresolved. The CDR3 contains 12 residues. CDR1 is SGHAT and CDR2 is FQNNGV in the germline V gene. V was pared by 5 bases and J by 5 bases, with 9 bases between. The CDR3 coding sequence is TGTGCCAGCAGCCCGGAGGGATATGGCTACACCTTC. Its protein product is CASSPEGYGYTF.

V and J are TRBV7-9 and TRBJ2-3, with D possibly being TRBD2 (6 bases). Between the trimmed V and J ends, which lost 1 base and 5 bases, there was a span of 10 bases. Germline V gene lookup returns CDR1 SEHNR and CDR2 FQNEAQ (reference sequence). The CDR3 sequence is 14 residues long. The CDR3 DNA reads TGTGCCAGCAGCTTAGGGCTAGCGCAAGATACGCAGTATTTT. This encodes CASSLGLAQDTQYF. Full variable domain (rest looked up from reference TRBV7-9 and TRBJ2-3): DTGVSQNPRHKITKRGQNVTFRCDPISEHNRLYWYRQTLGQGPEFLTYFQNEAQLEKSRLLSDRFSAERPKGSFSTLEIQRTEQGDSAMYLCASSLGLAQDTQYFGPGTRLTVL.

The rearrangement joins TRBV5-1 to TRBJ1-1; D not certain. CDR1 and CDR2 (germline): SGHRS, YFSETQ. V was trimmed by 2 bases and J by 1 base, leaving 15 bases between them. This CDR3 is built from 16 residues. In DNA, the CDR3 is TGCGCCAGCAGCTTAAGCGGCGTGGCTTCGAACACTGAAGCTTTCTTT. Translating it yields CASSLSGVASNTEAFF.

V usage is TRBV3-1 (or the pseudogene TRBV3-2) and J usage is TRBJ2-7; perhaps TRBD1 as D (6 bases). This CDR3 spans 17 amino acids. Trimming took off 5 bases at V and 2 bases at J, with 22 bases between the two ends. Germline V gives CDR1 LGHDT, CDR2 YNNKEL (reference sequence). This CDR3 is CASSTVPDRSVPYEQYF. CDR3 nucleotides: TGTGCCAGCAGCACCGTACCCGACAGGTCGGTCCCCTACGAGCAGTACTTC.

This chain uses TRBV5-1 with TRBJ2-2; a weak D match, TRBD2 (5 bases). Germline CDR1 SGHRS, CDR2 YFSETQ. The CDR3 covers 11 residues. Trimming removed 7 bases at V and 7 bases at J, with 8 bases between. The CDR3 DNA is TGCGCCAGCGCGGGTAGCGGGGAGCTGTTTTTT. Its translation: CASAGSGELFF. Full variable domain (missing parts from reference TRBV5-1 and TRBJ2-2): KAGVTQTPRYLIKTRGQQVTLSCSPISGHRSVSWYQQTPGQGLQFLFEYFSETQRNKGNFPGRFSGRQFSNSRSEMNVSTLELGDSALYLCASAGSGELFFGEGSRLTVL.

Written as DNA, the CDR3 is TGCGCCAGCAGCCAACGAGTAAGGCGGGAATTCCAAGAGACCCAGTACTTC. It encodes CASSQRVRREFQETQYF. The V gene is TRBV4-3, the J gene TRBJ2-5; a possible D gene is TRBD2 (6 bases). The CDR3 length is 17 residues. V was shortened by 2 bases and J by 1 base, with 17 bases between the two germline ends. CDR1 is LGHNA, CDR2 YSLEER, per germline.

This chain links TRBV5-5 with TRBJ1-1; no firm D call. CDR1 and CDR2 (germline): SGHKS, YYEKEE (reference sequence). This CDR3 comprises 16 residues. V lost 0 bases to trimming and J lost 1 base, with 13 bases between them. The CDR3 here is CASSLVRQATNTEAFF. The DNA of the CDR3 is TGTGCCAGCAGCTTGGTAAGGCAGGCGACGAACACTGAAGCTTTCTTT.

CDR3 sequence: CASSLGVGAAGTEAFF. Written as DNA, the CDR3 is TGTGCCAGCAGCTTGGGGGTGGGGGCCGCGGGCACTGAAGCTTTCTTT. V and J are TRBV5-6 and TRBJ1-1; perhaps TRBD1 as D (6 bases). Germline V gene data show CDR1 as SGHDT and CDR2 as YYEEEE. This CDR3 has 16 amino acids. The V end was cut by 0 bases, the J end by 4 bases, with 16 bases between.

The chain employs TRBV4-2 and TRBJ2-7; TRBD2 is a possible D gene (6 bases). The CDR3 is 14 residues long. Deletions cut 3 bases from V and 9 bases from J, with 18 bases between. Germline-derived CDR1 and CDR2 are LGHNA and YNFKEQ. The CDR3 here is CASSQYREPRGQYF. The CDR3 region has the DNA TGTGCCAGCAGCCAGTACCGGGAGCCGCGAGGGCAGTACTTC.

The chain recombines TRBV7-9 with TRBJ2-1, with TRBD1 matching 8 bases. The CDR3 is 17 amino acids. Germline-derived CDR1 and CDR2 are SEHNR and FQNEAQ (reference sequence). V lost 4 bases, J lost 4 bases, and 12 bases stayed unmatched. The CDR3 spells CASSSRYRGRLYNEQFF. CDR3 nucleotides: TGTGCCAGCAGCTCGAGATACAGGGGGAGACTTTACAATGAGCAGTTCTTC.

The chain joins TRBV10-3 to TRBJ1-1, with D perhaps TRBD1 (6 bases). V was shortened by 3 bases and J by 0 bases, with 11 bases between the two germline ends. CDR3 size: 15 residues. CDR1 is ENHRY, CDR2 SYGVKD, per germline. The CDR3 DNA reads as TGTGCCATCAGTGAAAATCAGGGGATGAACACTGAAGCTTTCTTT. Protein product: CAISENQGMNTEAFF.

The chain links TRBV27 to TRBJ1-4; D ambiguous. V was pared by 8 bases and J by 5 bases, with 18 bases between. Germline V gives CDR1 MNHEY, CDR2 SMNVEV (reference sequence). The CDR3 spans 15 residues. The CDR3 region is CASSYGGRENEKLFF. The CDR3 coding sequence is TGTGCCAGCTCCTATGGAGGGCGGGAGAATGAAAAACTGTTTTTT.